This entry lists 17 T cell receptor beta chains sequenced from one sample in a study of radiotherapy plus CTLA-4 blockade in lung cancer. The table came from immunoSEQ multiplex PCR; TCRdb's copy has only in-frame clones and leaves some out. The data hold about 62,000 clones, with less than 85% observed a single time. Sequences were derived from peripheral blood, sampled from a patient treated with radiotherapy plus ipilimumab. These receptors were obtained from a human donor with non-small cell lung cancer who had a complete response to radiotherapy plus ipilimumab.

The chain combines TRBV11-2 with TRBJ2-2, with D possibly matching TRBD2 (7 bases). CDR1 and CDR2 from the germline V gene are SGHAT and FQNNGV. V dropped 5 bases and J dropped 8 bases, with 15 bases sitting between them. The CDR3 contains 14 residues. The CDR3 reads CASSHRGGPGELFF. As DNA, the CDR3 is TGTGCCAGCAGCCATAGGGGGGGTCCTGGGGAGCTGTTTTTT.

In the case of this clone: The same CDR3 is also encoded by other DNA sequences in this sample. Written as DNA, the CDR3 is TGTGCCAGCAGCCGCCCGCCCGGCTACGAGCAGTACTTC. Amino acids: CASSRPPGYEQYF. V gene TRBV5-5 combines with J gene TRBJ2-7; D remains unclear. The CDR3 consists of 13 residues. Trimming took 4 bases from V and 3 from J, leaving 11 bases between them. Germline-derived CDR1 and CDR2 are SGHKS and YYEKEE (reference sequence).

The chain is built from TRBV28 and TRBJ2-7; 9 bases match TRBD1. Germline values: CDR1 MDHEN, CDR2 SYDVKM. Trimming at V came to 0 bases and at J to 1 base, leaving 7 bases not matched to a gene. The CDR3 is 17 amino acids. DNA of the CDR3: TGTGCCAGCAGTTTATGGGCCGGGACAGGGATTTCCTACGAGCAGTACTTC. Its translation: CASSLWAGTGISYEQYF.

This rearrangement joins TRBV29-1 to TRBJ2-7, with 7 bases matching TRBD1. Germline V CDR1 and CDR2: SQVTM, ANQGSEA. The junction had 4 bases not matched to a gene; V was cut back by 6 bases and J by 2 bases. CDR3 length equals 12 residues. The CDR3 DNA sequence: TGCAGCGTGCGGACAGGACCCTACGAGCAGTACTTC. Residues: CSVRTGPYEQYF.

This chain uses TRBV5-6 with TRBJ2-7; 8 bases line up with TRBD1. Germline V gene data show CDR1 as SGHDT and CDR2 as YYEEEE. V gave up 7 bases and J gave up 0 bases; unmatched junction bases: 9. The CDR3 length is 15 residues. CDR3 in DNA: TGTGCCAGCGGCAACCTCGGACAGGGCTCCTACGAGCAGTACTTC. It yields the protein CASGNLGQGSYEQYF.

J is TRBJ2-1 and V is TRBV5-1; unclear D gene. V was trimmed by 1 base and J by 4 bases, leaving 3 bases between them. Germline V lookup: CDR1 SGHRS, CDR2 YFSETQ. The CDR3 has 12 residues. Written as DNA, the CDR3 is TGCGCCAGCAGCTTGCAATACAATGAGCAGTTCTTC. Translated: CASSLQYNEQFF.

This chain links TRBV25-1 with TRBJ2-2; no reliable D call. CDR3 length equals 10 residues. V was trimmed by 5 bases and J by 8 bases, leaving 3 bases between them. Germline-derived CDR1 and CDR2 are MGHDK and SYGVNS. The CDR3 nucleotides read TGTGCCAGCAGTTCTGGGGAGCTGTTTTTT. Amino acid sequence: CASSSGELFF. Full variable domain (outside the CDR3, taken from reference TRBV25-1 and TRBJ2-2): EADIYQTPRYLVIGTGKKITLECSQTMGHDKMYWYQQDPGMELHLIHYSYGVNSTEKGDLSSESTVSRIRTEHFPLTLESARPSHTSQYLCASSSGELFFGEGSRLTVL.

This clone was observed a few times. The chain carries TRBV9 and TRBJ1-2; the D gene is possibly TRBD1 (5 bases). CDR3 length: 12 residues. The V end lost 2 bases, the J end lost 9 bases, and 11 bases lay between the germline ends. The germline V gene has CDR1 SGDLS and CDR2 YYNGEE. CDR3 residues: CASSVSGHSYTF. CDR3 nucleotides: TGTGCCAGCAGCGTGTCAGGGCATAGCTACACCTTC.

V and J are TRBV19 and TRBJ2-5, with 9 bases matching TRBD1. CDR1 is LNHDA, CDR2 SQIVND, per germline (reference sequence). Germline trimming cut 6 bases from V and 5 bases from J; bases unmatched to any gene: 13. This CDR3 spans 16 amino acids. The CDR3 sequence: CASSDGVTGGPETQYF. DNA of the CDR3: TGTGCCAGTAGCGATGGGGTCACAGGGGGCCCGGAGACCCAGTACTTC.

The chain employs TRBV18 and TRBJ1-3; D uncertain. CDR3 length equals 13 residues. Trimming cost V 5 bases and J 1 base, with 6 bases left between them. Germline assignment: CDR1 KGHSH and CDR2 LQKENI. The CDR3 region has the DNA TGTGCCAGCTCATCAGGTTCTGGAAACACCATATATTTT. Amino acids: CASSSGSGNTIYF.

The chain combines TRBV5-6 with TRBJ1-5; TRBD1 aligns across 8 bases. V trimming: 5 bases; J trimming: 6 bases; junction bases outside the gene matches: 7. The length of the CDR3 is 14 residues. Germline CDR1 is SGHDT and CDR2 is YYEEEE. CDR3 nucleotides: TGTGCCAGCAGTTACGGACAGGGCGGTCAGCCCCAGCATTTT. Translated: CASSYGQGGQPQHF. Drawing the rest from reference TRBV5-6 and TRBJ1-5, the complete variable domain is DAGVTQSPTHLIKTRGQQVTLRCSPKSGHDTVSWYQQALGQGPQFIFQYYEEEERQRGNFPDRFSGHQFPNYSSELNVNALLLGDSALYLCASSYGQGGQPQHFGDGTRLSIL.

CDR3 sequence (DNA): TGTGCCAGCAGAATGAGACTAGCGGGCGGAGAGACCCAGTACTTC. Its translation: CASRMRLAGGETQYF. This chain joins TRBV28 and TRBJ2-5, with 10 positions matching TRBD2. Trimming at V came to 6 bases and at J to 4 bases, leaving 8 bases not matched to a gene. The CDR3 runs 15 residues. Germline values: CDR1 MDHEN, CDR2 SYDVKM.

V and J are TRBV5-4 and TRBJ1-6; D unclear. The CDR3 runs to 17 residues. V lost 4 bases and J 10 bases, leaving 24 bases between the germline ends. The V gene's germline CDR1 is SGHNT and CDR2 YYREEE (reference sequence). This chain's CDR3 is CASSPSVRSSLGSPLHF. The CDR3 region has the DNA TGTGCCAGCAGCCCATCAGTAAGGAGCTCCCTCGGATCACCCCTCCACTTT.

The rearrangement uses TRBV15 and TRBJ2-5, with 8 positions matching TRBD2. The CDR3 has 17 amino acids. Germline V gives CDR1 LNHNV, CDR2 YYDKDF (reference sequence). V shed 1 base, J shed 4 bases, and the junction held 11 bases outside the gene matches. CDR3 protein: CATSRVSGAGVGETQYF. The CDR3 DNA reads as TGTGCCACCAGCAGAGTTTCGGGAGCGGGAGTCGGAGAGACCCAGTACTTC. Using reference TRBV15 and TRBJ2-5 for the parts outside the CDR3, the full variable domain is DAMVIQNPRYQVTQFGKPVTLSCSQTLNHNVMYWYQQKSSQAPKLLFHYYDKDFNNEADTPDNFQSRRPNTSFCFLDIRSPGLGDTAMYLCATSRVSGAGVGETQYFGPGTRLLVL.

This rearrangement joins TRBV7-9 to TRBJ2-7; 14 bases agree with TRBD2. The CDR3 extends over 15 amino acids. Germline V lookup: CDR1 SEHNR, CDR2 FQNEAQ (reference sequence). After removal of 1 base from V and 4 bases from J, the junction contained 0 bases not matched to a gene. The CDR3 nucleotides read TGTGCCAGCAGCTTAGGACTAGCGGGGGGGTACGAGCAGTACTTC. Its protein is CASSLGLAGGYEQYF.

This clone appeared a single time. CDR3 loop: CASSIHRGLKYEDTQYF. The CDR3, as DNA: TGTGCCAGCAGTATCCACAGGGGGCTAAAGTACGAAGATACGCAGTATTTT. The chain combines TRBV28 with TRBJ2-3; 9 nucleotides agree with TRBD1. In germline, CDR1 is MDHEN, CDR2 SYDVKM. The length of the CDR3 is 17 residues. J was trimmed by 5 bases and V by 5 bases; bases with no gene match: 14. Full variable domain (rest looked up from reference TRBV28 and TRBJ2-3): DVKVTQSSRYLVKRTGEKVFLECVQDMDHENMFWYRQDPGLGLRLIYFSYDVKMKEKGDIPEGYSVSREKKERFSLILESASTNQTSMYLCASSIHRGLKYEDTQYFGPGTRLTVL.

The chain couples TRBV7-2 to TRBJ1-4; a weak D match, TRBD1 (5 bases). The CDR3 contains 15 residues. Trimming stripped 5 bases from V and 4 bases from J, with 14 bases between. Per the germline V gene, CDR1 is SGHTA and CDR2 is FQGNSA. The DNA of the CDR3 is TGTGCCAGCAGCGGACAAACTGGAGATAATGAAAAACTGTTTTTT. This codes for CASSGQTGDNEKLFF.